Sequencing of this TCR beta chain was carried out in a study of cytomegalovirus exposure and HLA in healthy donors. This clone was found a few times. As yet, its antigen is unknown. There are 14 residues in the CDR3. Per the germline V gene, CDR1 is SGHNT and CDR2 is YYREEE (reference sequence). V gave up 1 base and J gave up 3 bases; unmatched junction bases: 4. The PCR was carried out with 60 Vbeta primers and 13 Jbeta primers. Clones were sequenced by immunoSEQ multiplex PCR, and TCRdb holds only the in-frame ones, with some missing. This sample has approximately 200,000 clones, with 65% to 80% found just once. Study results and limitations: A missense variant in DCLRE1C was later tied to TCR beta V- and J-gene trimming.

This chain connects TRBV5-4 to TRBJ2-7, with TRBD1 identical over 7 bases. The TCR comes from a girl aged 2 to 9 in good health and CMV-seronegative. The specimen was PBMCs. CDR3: CASSLTRDSYEQYF. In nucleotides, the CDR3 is TGTGCCAGCAGCTTGACCCGGGACAGCTACGAGCAGTACTTC.